Following are 7 T cell receptor beta chains from one sample sequenced in a study of shared clonotypes between healthy human individuals. Assay used: immunoSEQ multiplex PCR; TCRdb lists only in-frame clones, some missing. Of some 2 million clones listed, about 94% are singletons. Naive CD8 cells comprised CD45RO-negative, CCR7-positively selected cells, excluding terminally differentiated effector memory CD45RA+ cells. Sequencing was carried out using naive CD8+ T cells sorted from blood. These receptor sequences come from a man younger than 35 in good health.

The rearrangement links TRBV13 to TRBJ1-2; D gene ambiguous. The CDR3 has 11 residues. The V gene's germline CDR1 is PRHDT and CDR2 FYEKMQ (reference sequence). The V end was cut by 5 bases, the J end by 7 bases, with 8 bases between. CDR3 nucleotide sequence: TGTGCCAGCAGCCAGTCGGGTGGCTACACCTTC. Amino acid sequence: CASSQSGGYTF.

This chain joins TRBV30 and TRBJ1-1; D may be TRBD1 (5 bases). The germline V gene encodes CDR1 GTSNPN and CDR2 SVGIG (reference sequence). CDR3 size: 13 residues. V lost 2 bases and J lost 1, with 8 bases in between. CDR3 sequence reads: CAWSLGPNTEAFF. CDR3 nucleotide sequence: TGTGCCTGGAGTTTGGGGCCGAACACTGAAGCTTTCTTT.

The chain employs TRBV7-9 and TRBJ1-6; D not certain. Germline values: CDR1 SEHNR, CDR2 FQNEAQ (reference sequence). The CDR3 extends over 16 amino acids. Trimming shortened V by 4 bases and J by 0 bases, and 10 bases separated the two germline ends. The CDR3 spells CASSSDERSYNSPLHF. The CDR3 DNA reads as TGTGCCAGCAGCTCCGATGAGCGCTCCTATAATTCACCCCTCCACTTT. The full variable domain, its missing parts supplied by reference TRBV7-9 and TRBJ1-6, is DTGVSQNPRHKITKRGQNVTFRCDPISEHNRLYWYRQTLGQGPEFLTYFQNEAQLEKSRLLSDRFSAERPKGSFSTLEIQRTEQGDSAMYLCASSSDERSYNSPLHFGNGTRLTVT.

The chain links TRBV6-1 to TRBJ2-1; 7 nucleotides line up with TRBD1. CDR1 MNHNS and CDR2 SASEGT come from the germline V gene. The CDR3 contains 15 residues. V shed 8 bases, J shed 7 bases, and the junction held 14 bases outside the gene matches. CDR3 region: CASQQDRRALNEQFF. The CDR3 DNA reads TGTGCCAGCCAACAGGACAGGAGAGCTCTAAATGAGCAGTTCTTC.

The gene calls are TRBV10-1 and TRBJ2-3; D is ambiguous. The CDR3 contains 12 residues. In germline, CDR1 is WNHNN, CDR2 SYGVQD (reference sequence). The V gene lost 0 bases and the J gene lost 7 bases, with 5 bases spanning the gap. The CDR3 sequence: CASSESGNTQYF. For the CDR3, the DNA is TGCGCCAGCAGTGAGTCGGGGAATACGCAGTATTTT.

The genes are TRBV5-1 and TRBJ2-5, with D perhaps TRBD1 (6 bases). CDR1 and CDR2 (germline): SGHRS, YFSETQ. CDR3 length: 15 amino acids. V was shortened by 4 bases and J by 7 bases, with 20 bases between the two germline ends. The CDR3, as DNA: TGCGCCAGCAGCCTTAAGGAAACAGGGTATGGGACCCAGTACTTC. It encodes CASSLKETGYGTQYF.

Points on this clone: Other nucleotide sequences in the sample specify the same CDR3. The gene calls are TRBV5-1 and TRBJ2-7; 9 bases match TRBD1. CDR1 and CDR2 from the germline V gene are SGHRS and YFSETQ. Unmatched junction bases numbered 0, after V lost 0 bases and J lost 2 bases. The CDR3 spans 14 residues. CDR3 residues: CASSLGTGAYEQYF. CDR3 nucleotides: TGCGCCAGCAGCTTGGGGACAGGGGCCTACGAGCAGTACTTC. Looking up the rest from reference TRBV5-1 and TRBJ2-7 gives the full variable domain: KAGVTQTPRYLIKTRGQQVTLSCSPISGHRSVSWYQQTPGQGLQFLFEYFSETQRNKGNFPGRFSGRQFSNSRSEMNVSTLELGDSALYLCASSLGTGAYEQYFGPGTRLTVT.